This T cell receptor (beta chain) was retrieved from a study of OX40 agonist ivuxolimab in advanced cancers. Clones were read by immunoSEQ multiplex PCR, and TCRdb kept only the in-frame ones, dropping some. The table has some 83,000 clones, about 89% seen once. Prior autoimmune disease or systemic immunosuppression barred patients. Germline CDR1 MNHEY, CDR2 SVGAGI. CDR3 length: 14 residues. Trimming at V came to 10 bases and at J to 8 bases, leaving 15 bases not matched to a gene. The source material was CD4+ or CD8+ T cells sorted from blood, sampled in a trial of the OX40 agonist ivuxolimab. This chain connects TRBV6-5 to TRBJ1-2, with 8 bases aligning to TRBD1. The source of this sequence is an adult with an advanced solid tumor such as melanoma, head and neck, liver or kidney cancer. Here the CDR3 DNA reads TGTGCCACACAGGACAGGGAGGTACCGGGGGGCTACACCTTC. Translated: CATQDREVPGGYTF.